What follows are 27 T cell receptor beta chains derived from one specimen sequenced in a study of CD8+CD57+ T cells in acquired aplastic anemia. The template for TCR beta VDJ and CDR3 sequence profiling was genomic DNA. Via MiXCR, TCRdb re-called the reads, giving one row per CDR3 protein. The table lists about 220,000 distinct CDR3 sequences, 30% to 35% of them singletons, with 1% to 1.3% in the top ten. Material for sequencing was sorted CD4+, CD8+, or CD8+CD57+ T cells (not recorded which) from PBMCs. Receptors originate from a human donor in good health, serving as a control.

The rearrangement uses TRBV29-1 and TRBJ1-6; tentative D call: TRBD1 (6 bases). Germline V gene sequence: CDR1 SQVTM, CDR2 ANQGSEA. With 5 bases removed from V and 7 bases from J, the gap between germline ends came to 21 bases. The CDR3 length is 16 residues. DNA for the CDR3: TGCAGCGTTCCGAAAGGGGGTTCGGCGAGGAATTCACCCCTCCACTTT. As protein: CSVPKGGSARNSPLHF. Filled out from reference TRBV29-1 and TRBJ1-6, the complete variable domain reads SAVISQKPSRDICQRGTSLTIQCQVDSQVTMMFWYRQQPGQSLTLIATANQGSEATYESGFVIDKFPISRPNLTFSTLTVSNMSPEDSSIYLCSVPKGGSARNSPLHFGNGTRLTVT.

This clonotype was counted at least ten times. The V and J genes are TRBV20-1 and TRBJ1-1; 7 bases agree with TRBD1. The CDR3 runs 13 residues. The trim removed 3 bases at V and 2 bases at J, leaving 3 bases unmatched. CDR1 and CDR2 from the germline V gene are DFQATT and SNEGSKA (reference sequence). DNA of the CDR3: TGCAGTGCTAGCCGGGACAGAAACACTGAAGCTTTCTTT. This translates into CSASRDRNTEAFF.

This clonotype was observed a handful of times. The chain carries TRBV29-1 and TRBJ2-2; no clear D. Trimming cost V 6 bases and J 3 bases, with 5 bases left between them. The CDR3 extends over 11 amino acids. Germline CDR1 is SQVTM and CDR2 is ANQGSEA. This chain's CDR3 is CSVADTGELFF. The CDR3 DNA follows: TGCAGCGTCGCCGACACCGGGGAGCTGTTTTTT.

The rearrangement uses TRBV12-3 or TRBV12-4 and TRBJ1-5, with D tentatively TRBD1 (6 bases). CDR3 length: 17 residues. V gave up 4 bases and J gave up 4 bases, with 20 bases separating them. In DNA form, the CDR3 reads TGTGCCAGCAGTTCCAAATGGGGCGGACAGCTGAATCAGCCCCAGCATTTT. Amino acids: CASSSKWGGQLNQPQHF.

This clonotype came up a few times. This chain joins TRBV7-9 and TRBJ2-5; the D gene is possibly TRBD1 (5 bases). CDR1 is SEHNR, CDR2 FQNEAQ, per germline (reference sequence). This CDR3 is 15 amino acids long. V was clipped by 3 bases and J by 3 bases, with 14 bases between them. CDR3 coding DNA: TGTGCCAGCAGCTTGGAGCCCAGGGTTAAAGAGACCCAGTACTTC. This translates into CASSLEPRVKETQYF.

The rearrangement uses TRBV6-1 and TRBJ2-4; D gene unclear. The CDR3 is 13 amino acids. V shed 5 bases and J shed 8 bases, with 13 bases lying between them. CDR1 is MNHNS and CDR2 is SASEGT in the germline V gene. Written as DNA, the CDR3 is TGTGCCAGCAGTCCGGACCAGACGGACATTCAGTACTTC. Its translation: CASSPDQTDIQYF.

This clonotype has ten or more counts. The chain links TRBV7-9 to TRBJ1-1, with a possible D match to TRBD1 (5 bases). Trimming took 1 base from V and 7 from J, leaving 10 bases between them. CDR1 and CDR2 (germline): SEHNR, FQNEAQ (reference sequence). This CDR3 comprises 13 residues. The CDR3 DNA follows: TGTGCCAGCAGCTTAGGGCAGGGCGGTGAAGCTTTCTTT. It codes for CASSLGQGGEAFF.

This chain joins TRBV18 and TRBJ1-1; D may be TRBD1 (5 bases). CDR3 length equals 14 residues. Per germline, CDR1 KGHSH and CDR2 LQKENI. The V end lost 3 bases, the J end lost 3 bases, and 11 bases lay between the germline ends. CDR3 DNA sequence: TGTGCCAGCTCACCTGGCCCGGGGGACACTGAAGCTTTCTTT. Its protein is CASSPGPGDTEAFF.

This clonotype was counted many times. The V call is TRBV13, the J call TRBJ1-2, with a tentative D call TRBD1 (6 bases). Germline V CDR1 and CDR2: PRHDT, FYEKMQ (reference sequence). V was trimmed by 5 bases and J by 4 bases, leaving 14 bases between them. The CDR3 is made up of 14 amino acids. The CDR3 reads CASSHWTESYGYTF. Here the CDR3 DNA reads TGTGCCAGCAGCCACTGGACAGAATCCTATGGCTACACCTTC. Based on the CDR3 plus reference TRBV13 and TRBJ1-2, the full variable domain is AAGVIQSPRHLIKEKRETATLKCYPIPRHDTVYWYQQGPGQDPQFLISFYEKMQSDKGSIPDRFSAQQFSDYHSELNMSSLELGDSALYFCASSHWTESYGYTFGSGTRLTVV.

This clonotype was seen a handful of times. The chain employs TRBV30 and TRBJ2-3, with TRBD1 as a possible D gene (5 bases). The CDR3 is 14 amino acids. Germline CDR1 GTSNPN, CDR2 SVGIG (reference sequence). Trimming removed 3 bases at V and 0 bases at J, with 10 bases between. CDR3 nucleotide sequence: TGTGCCTGGAGGCAGGGTGGCAGCACAGATACGCAGTATTTT. Translating it yields CAWRQGGSTDTQYF.

The J gene is TRBJ2-1, the V gene TRBV18, with D perhaps matching TRBD1 or TRBD2 (5 bases each). CDR3 size: 14 residues. V dropped 2 bases and J dropped 3 bases, with 8 bases sitting between them. Germline assignment: CDR1 KGHSH and CDR2 LQKENI. The CDR3 DNA reads as TGTGCCAGCTCACCAGGGGGTGGCTACAATGAGCAGTTCTTC. Translation: CASSPGGGYNEQFF.

The rearrangement links TRBV6-1 to TRBJ2-3; TRBD1 matches 7 bases. With 6 bases clipped from V and 0 bases from J, the junction kept 12 bases outside the gene matches. The CDR3 has 17 residues. Germline lookup yields CDR1 MNHNS and CDR2 SASEGT. As DNA, the CDR3 is TGTGCCAGCAGGACGCCTTTGAGGGGGCGAAGCACAGATACGCAGTATTTT. It specifies CASRTPLRGRSTDTQYF.

This clonotype has ten or more counts. The chain is built from TRBV25-1 and TRBJ1-1; the D is unclear. This CDR3 is built from 9 residues. Germline assignment: CDR1 MGHDK and CDR2 SYGVNS. The CDR3 coding sequence is TGTGTCACGCCGAACGGAGCTTTCTTT. Amino acids: CVTPNGAFF.

This clonotype was detected only once. The rearrangement uses TRBV11-1 and TRBJ1-1; a weak D match, TRBD1 (6 bases). V was cut by 2 bases and J by 1 base, with 14 bases left in between. This CDR3 is built from 16 residues. From germline, CDR1 is SGHAT and CDR2 FQDESV (reference sequence). CDR3 sequence reads: CASSLKLVGGNTEAFF. Written as DNA, the CDR3 is TGTGCCAGCAGCTTAAAATTAGTAGGGGGGAACACTGAAGCTTTCTTT.

V is TRBV6-5 and J is TRBJ2-7; D possibly corresponds to TRBD1 (5 bases). V was pared by 2 bases and J by 3 bases, with 14 bases between. Germline V CDR1 and CDR2: MNHEY, SVGAGI. The CDR3 is 15 residues long. CDR3 nucleotide sequence: TGTGCCAGCAGTTACGCGAGTGGGCAGGGCTACGAGCAGTACTTC. Amino acid sequence: CASSYASGQGYEQYF.

The sample holds many counts of this clonotype. This chain connects TRBV7-7 to TRBJ2-5; 10 nucleotides align to TRBD1. Germline CDR1 is SSHAT and CDR2 is FNYEAQ (reference sequence). The V and J ends lost 5 bases and 5 bases, in that order; junction bases with no gene match: 8. The CDR3 extends over 15 amino acids. The CDR3, as DNA: TGTGCCAGCAGCAAAGACAGGGGGCTTTGGGAGACCCAGTACTTC. This gives the protein CASSKDRGLWETQYF.

Notes on this clonotype: This clone may be a read error of a much larger clone one base away. CDR3 residues: CVWSEHETQYF. Here the CDR3 DNA reads TGTGTCTGGAGTGAGCACGAGACCCAGTACTTC. V is TRBV30 and J is TRBJ2-5, with D hard to call. This CDR3 region has 11 residues. Looked up from germline, CDR1 is GTSNPN and CDR2 is SVGIG (reference sequence).

This clonotype came up a few times. V and J are TRBV11-1 and TRBJ2-2, with 11 bases aligning to TRBD1. Germline CDR1 reads SGHAT; CDR2 reads FQDESV (reference sequence). J was trimmed by 6 bases and V by 5 bases; bases with no gene match: 14. CDR3 size: 18 residues. DNA for the CDR3: TGTGCCAGCAGCCTGGTTGAGGACAGGGGGCGGTGGTCCGGGGAGCTGTTTTTT. This translates into CASSLVEDRGRWSGELFF.

The table lists this clonotype with many counts. The V and J genes are TRBV7-8 and TRBJ1-1; 8 bases map to TRBD1. The CDR3 spans 18 residues. Germline V gene lookup returns CDR1 SGHVS and CDR2 FQNEAQ. The V segment lost 2 bases and the J segment 3 bases; nucleotides outside the gene matches: 14. The CDR3 nucleotides read TGTGCCAGCAGCTTACGTTCGGTTTATGGACAGGGATACACTGAAGCTTTCTTT. Amino acids: CASSLRSVYGQGYTEAFF.

J is TRBJ1-2 and V is TRBV7-9; possible D gene TRBD1, 5 bases. In germline, CDR1 is SEHNR, CDR2 FQNEAQ (reference sequence). Trimming stripped 2 bases from V and 4 bases from J, with 14 bases between. This CDR3 is 15 amino acids long. The CDR3: CASSLKRDPIYGYTF. CDR3 DNA: TGTGCCAGCAGCTTAAAACGGGACCCAATCTATGGCTACACCTTC.

The V gene is TRBV10-3, the J gene TRBJ1-2, with 8 bases lining up with TRBD1. The CDR3 runs 13 residues. V lost 7 bases, J lost 4 bases, and 5 bases stayed unmatched. Germline V gives CDR1 ENHRY, CDR2 SYGVKD. The CDR3 protein is CAITMDRAYGYTF. The CDR3 bases are TGTGCCATCACCATGGACAGGGCCTATGGCTACACCTTC.

This clonotype was detected a few times. The chain combines TRBV24-1 with TRBJ2-3; D gene uncertain. CDR3 length equals 14 residues. Germline CDR1 reads KGHDR; CDR2 reads SFDVKD. V dropped 3 bases and J dropped 4 bases, with 10 bases sitting between them. The CDR3 is CATSDTATSDTQYF. CDR3 nucleotide sequence: TGTGCCACCAGTGATACGGCAACCTCAGATACGCAGTATTTT.

This clonotype was found many times. This chain joins TRBV2 and TRBJ1-2, with 7 bases lining up with TRBD1. The germline V gene has CDR1 SNHLY and CDR2 FYNNEI. V was clipped by 6 bases and J by 8 bases; unmatched bases: 15. The CDR3 has 15 residues. CDR3 in amino acids: CASREHRQGSGGYTF. The CDR3 nucleotides are TGTGCCAGCAGAGAACACCGACAGGGTTCGGGGGGCTACACCTTC.

The chain recombines TRBV29-1 with TRBJ1-1; D unresolved. Trimming left V 4 bases short and J 2 bases short, with 8 bases between. CDR1 is SQVTM, CDR2 ANQGSEA, per germline. The CDR3 loop spans 12 amino acids. CDR3 bases: TGCAGCGTTGTTTTCTCAAACACTGAAGCTTTCTTT. Its translation is CSVVFSNTEAFF.

In its sample, this clonotype was seen many times. This chain links TRBV20-1 with TRBJ2-1; D perhaps matches TRBD1 (5 bases). The CDR3 contains 12 residues. V lost 4 bases to trimming and J lost 5 bases, with 9 bases between them. CDR1 DFQATT and CDR2 SNEGSKA come from the germline V gene (reference sequence). DNA for the CDR3: TGCAGTGCTAAACCAGGGAACAATGAGCAGTTCTTC. Amino acids: CSAKPGNNEQFF.

This clonotype came up many times. The rearrangement joins TRBV5-4 to TRBJ1-2; a possible D gene is TRBD1 (5 bases). Germline assignment: CDR1 SGHNT and CDR2 YYREEE (reference sequence). CDR3 size: 14 residues. V was trimmed by 4 bases and J by 8 bases, leaving 18 bases between them. Written as DNA, the CDR3 is TGTGCCAGCAGCACCTTGTTGGGGGGACGGGGCTACACCTTC. It translates to CASSTLLGGRGYTF.

This clonotype occurred a few times. Possible read error: a much larger clone is one base away. This is likely a read error, given that the CDR3 carries no conserved phenylalanine or tryptophan at its end. The chain carries TRBV20-1 and TRBJ2-1, with 8 positions matching TRBD2. Per the germline V gene, CDR1 is DFQATT and CDR2 is SNEGSKA (reference sequence). The length of the CDR3 is 13 residues. Germline trimming cut 7 bases from V and 9 bases from J; bases unmatched to any gene: 11. CDR3 sequence reads: CSVPGRAQAEQFS. As DNA, the CDR3 is TGCAGTGTCCCCGGGAGGGCACAAGCTGAGCAGTTCTCC.